These T cell receptor beta chains were read from a single sample in a study of cytomegalovirus exposure and HLA in healthy donors. Sequencing was performed with immunoSEQ multiplex PCR; in TCRdb, only in-frame clones are kept and a portion is missing. This table holds some 200,000 clones, 80% to 85% found once. Material: PBMCs. The receptors were gathered from a woman under 30 in good health and CMV-seronegative. CDR3s include the opening cysteine and the closing phenylalanine or tryptophan. Each record gives: clone size, D gene, J gene, V gene, CDR3 DNA, CDR3 protein. D genes are given only for firm matches. Some rows mark clone size as missing; the rest say once, few, many or name a class of expanded clone.

. . TRBJ1-2 TRBV2 TGTGCCAGCAGTGAAGGGGACATCGAGGAGGGCTACACCTTC CASSEGDIEEGYTF
. TRBD1 TRBJ2-6 TRBV7-9 TGTGCCAGCAGCGCTGGACAGGGGGTCTCTGGGGCCAACGTCCTGACTTTC CASSAGQGVSGANVLTF
. . TRBJ1-2 TRBV10-1 TGCGCCAGCACGGGAACAAAGGGCTACACCTTC CASTGTKGYTF
. . TRBJ1-3 TRBV5-1 TGCGCCAGCAGCTTGGTTCAGGACTCTGGAAACACCATATATTTT CASSLVQDSGNTIYF
. TRBD1 TRBJ2-2 TRBV27 TGTGCCAGCAGGACCACAGGGGCTACCACCGGGGAGCTGTTTTTT CASRTTGATTGELFF
. TRBD2 TRBJ2-7 TRBV7-2 TGTGCCAGCAGCAAAAGAGCCGGACTAGCGGACCCCGGGAACGAGCAGTACTTC CASSKRAGLADPGNEQYF
. . TRBJ2-3 TRBV5-1 TGCGCCAGCAGCTTGATTCTAGACGAAGCAGATACGCAGTATTTT CASSLILDEADTQYF
. TRBD1 TRBJ1-4 TRBV2 TGTGCCACCGGACAGGGCCGGACTGTTGCAACTAATGAAAAACTGTTTTTT CATGQGRTVATNEKLFF
. . TRBJ1-1 TRBV2 TGTGCCACCTGTTCGGACACTGAAGCTTTCTTT CATCSDTEAFF
. TRBD2 TRBJ2-5 TRBV7-8 TGTGCCAGCAGCCCCAATAGCGGGGGGGCGAGGACCCAGTACTTC CASSPNSGGARTQYF
. . TRBJ2-7 TRBV7-8 TGTGCCAGCAGACCCTTGGTTTCCGACTTCTCGCAGTACTTC CASRPLVSDFSQYF
. TRBD2 TRBJ2-4 TRBV4-2 TGTGCCAGCAGCCAAGAAAGTCTAGCGGGAGCCCCAAGCCAAAACATTCAGTACTTC CASSQESLAGAPSQNIQYF
few TRBD1 TRBJ2-1 TRBV28 TGTGCCAGCAGGTCACAGACGGGACAGAGACGACTCAATGAGCAGTTCTTC CASRSQTGQRRLNEQFF
. TRBD2 TRBJ2-5 TRBV9 TGTGCCAGCAGCCCGGGGAGGGTCTCAGAGACCCAGTACTTC CASSPGRVSETQYF
once . TRBJ2-5 TRBV5-1 TGCGCCGGCAGCGTAGGACAGCAAGAGACCCAGTACTTC CAGSVGQQETQYF
. TRBD1 TRBJ2-7 TRBV29-1 TGCAGCGTTGAGGGGACGAAGACAGGGGTACACGAGCAGTACTTC CSVEGTKTGVHEQYF
. TRBD2 TRBJ2-5 TRBV14 TGTGCCAGCTCCACTTTACCCGGACTAGCGCATGAAGAGACCCAGTACTTC CASSTLPGLAHEETQYF
. TRBD1 TRBJ2-7 TRBV5-1 TGCGCCAGCAGCTTGGAGGACAGGGTCATCAACGAGCAGTACTTC CASSLEDRVINEQYF
once TRBD2 TRBJ2-1 TRBV9 TGTGCCAGCAGTGTGACTAGCGGGGGAGTCTACAATGAGCAGTTCTTC CASSVTSGGVYNEQFF
. TRBD1 TRBJ1-4 TRBV19 TGTGCCAGTACCGTGGGACAGAGGTTGAGGTCTAATGAAAAACTGTTTTTT CASTVGQRLRSNEKLFF
. TRBD1 TRBJ2-7 TRBV2 TGTGCCAGCAGCCGGACAGGGAACACCTACGAGCAGTACTTC CASSRTGNTYEQYF
few TRBD1 TRBJ2-7 TRBV4-1 TGCGCCAGCAGTCAAGCCGAGGGACAGCCCTACGAGCAGTACTTC CASSQAEGQPYEQYF
. TRBD1 TRBJ2-3 TRBV11-3 TGTGCCAGCAGCATACAGGGGGCGATGGATACGCAGTATTTT CASSIQGAMDTQYF
. TRBD1 TRBJ2-1 TRBV4-2 TGTGCCAGCAGCCTTCACAGGGGGTCTGTCGATGAGCAGTTCTTC CASSLHRGSVDEQFF
. TRBD2 TRBJ2-1 TRBV28 TGTGCCAGCCGGGGACAGCCGGGACTAGCGGGAGGGAATGAGCAGTTCTTC CASRGQPGLAGGNEQFF
few TRBD1 TRBJ2-6 TRBV4-2 TGTGCCAGCAGCCAAGAACGGCAGGGGGCCCTCGGGGCCAACGTCCTGACTTTC CASSQERQGALGANVLTF
. TRBD1 TRBJ1-6 TRBV27 TGTGCCAGCAGCGGGGCAGGGGGACGTTCACCCCTCCACTTT CASSGAGGRSPLHF
. TRBD2 TRBJ2-7 TRBV5-1 TGCGCCAGCAGCTTGGCCGGGACTAGCGAGGGGTCGCTTCAGCAGTACTTC CASSLAGTSEGSLQQYF
. . TRBJ1-2 TRBV7-9 TGTGCCAGCAGCCATGGAGGGGTTAACTATGGCTACACCTTC CASSHGGVNYGYTF
. . TRBJ1-1 TRBV5-1 TGCGCCAGCAGCTGGGACACGCAGAACACTGAAGCTTTCTTT CASSWDTQNTEAFF
. . TRBJ2-5 TRBV4-2 TGTGCCAGCAGCCAATCTCAGGAAGAGACCCAGTACTTC CASSQSQEETQYF
. TRBD2 TRBJ2-7 TRBV5-6 TGTGCCAGCAGCTTGTTCACTAGCGGGAGCAACGAGCAGTACTTC CASSLFTSGSNEQYF
once . TRBJ1-2 TRBV6-1 TGTGCCAGCAGTGAATCAGGGGACCCAATCTATGGCTACACCTTC CASSESGDPIYGYTF
. . TRBJ2-1 TRBV30 TGTGCCTGGAGTGTCCTAGTTAGGGGGGAGCAGTTCTTC CAWSVLVRGEQFF
. TRBD2 TRBJ2-5 TRBV27 TGTGCCAGCAGTCCCTCGGGGGGGAGGGGAGAGACCCAGTACTTC CASSPSGGRGETQYF
. . TRBJ1-1 TRBV2 TGTGCCAGCAGTTTACGGGGATTATCGAACACTGAAGCTTTCTTT CASSLRGLSNTEAFF
. . TRBJ2-1 TRBV7-9 TGTGCCAGCAGCTTAGTTTCAGATTTATACAATGAGCAGTTCTTC CASSLVSDLYNEQFF
. TRBD2 TRBJ2-7 TRBV19 TGTGCCAGTAGTATGGGCGGGAGGGCCAACGAGCAGTACTTC CASSMGGRANEQYF
. . TRBJ2-3 TRBV7-6 TGTGCCAGCAGCTTAGAGGGAGGCACAGATACGCAGTATTTT CASSLEGGTDTQYF
. . TRBJ2-7 TRBV7-9 TGTGCCAGCAGCTCGGGACTCCAAATATACGAGCAGTACTTC CASSSGLQIYEQYF
. TRBD2 TRBJ2-3 TRBV27 TGTGCCAGCAGTCTAGCGGGGGGGTCCCATACGCAGTATTTT CASSLAGGSHTQYF
. . TRBJ2-2 TRBV7-3 TGTGCCAGCAGCTCAACTAGAACCGGGGAGCTGTTTTTT CASSSTRTGELFF
. TRBD1 TRBJ1-2 TRBV19 TGTGCCAGTAGTACGACAGGGGGCGCGGAAGGCTACACCTTC CASSTTGGAEGYTF